The source of this T cell receptor (beta chain) is a study of CD8+ T cells in alopecia areata. Study-level background: Patients remained on tofacitinib for 6 to 18 months and then went 6 months without it.

Extraction of RNA preceded its reverse transcription into cDNA, which served as the sequencing template. TCRdb's table, derived via immunoSEQ multiplex PCR, lists solely in-frame clones and lacks some. The sample includes about 180,000 clones, roughly 65% of them seen just once. This CDR3 spans 12 amino acids. CDR1 and CDR2 from the germline V gene are ENHRY and SYGVKD. The trim removed 10 bases at V and 4 bases at J, leaving 6 bases unmatched. The chain uses TRBV10-3 and TRBJ2-7; 8 bases match TRBD2. The sample in question was CD4+ T cells sorted from blood, obtained at week 0. The receptor's source is a human donor with alopecia areata. CDR3 amino acids: CATSAGDYEQYF. CDR3 sequence (DNA): TGTGCCACCTCAGCGGGGGATTACGAGCAGTACTTC.